Given below is one T cell receptor (delta chain) in context. Its antigen is unknown. At one end the junction does not follow the germline gene, possibly because of a read error. The data are from a study of Vδ1+ human thymocytes. Extracted RNA was reverse transcribed into cDNA. The CDR3 regions were amplified by multiplex PCR from V-gene primers to a constant-region primer. TCRdb processed the multiplex PCR reads again with the CATT caller. The profile covers about 73,000 delta-chain clones, with more than 30% appearing a single time and 0.2% to 0.3% taken by the ten largest. Germline CDR1 is TSWWSYY and CDR2 is QGS. The CDR3 has 20 amino acids. Thymocytes were sorted as CD3+ TCRVdelta1+ TCRVdelta2- after alphabeta T cell depletion. Study-level points and caveats: Thymic TRG and TRD repertoires appeared highly polyclonal, with Gaussian CDR3 length distributions.

Sequenced material: Vdelta1+ gamma-delta thymocytes from the thymus. Subset defined: FACS-sorted CD3+ TCRalphabeta- TCRVdelta1+ TCRVdelta2- thymocytes. This TCR derives from a boy in the first two years of life who had congenital heart surgery. V is TRDV1 and J is TRDJ1; 9 nucleotides align to TRDD2. This CDR3 reads CALGDRPSYVPGGQTDKLIF. The CDR3 coding sequence is TGCGCTCTTGGGGACCGGCCTTCCTACGTCCCCGGGGGTCAGACCGATAAACTCATCTTT.